This is a list of T cell receptor beta chains from one sample in a study of shared clonotypes between healthy human individuals. TCRdb's table, derived via immunoSEQ multiplex PCR, lists solely in-frame clones and lacks some. The table records 2 million to 2.5 million clones, about nine tenths of them present only once. Sequencing used naive CD4+ T cells from PBMCs. Receptor source: a man aged 18-30 years in good health. Some clones in this sample may be carry-over from other donors' samples. The conserved cysteine and the conserved F or W are not part of the CDR3 here. D genes are given only for firm matches.

cdr3_aa d_call j_call v_call cdr3_length
ASSSELAATIY NA TRBJ1-3 TRBV5-1 11
ASSFRQDRNQPQH NA TRBJ1-5 TRBV5-5 13
ASSQQTGATNTEAF NA TRBJ1-1 TRBV5-1 14
ASSDYYEQY NA TRBJ2-7 TRBV6-1 9
ASRTAGGNQPQH NA TRBJ1-5 TRBV28 12
ASKPGLARSDTQY TRBD2 TRBJ2-3 TRBV6-5 13
ASSQVNHPETDLEAF NA TRBJ1-1 TRBV4-1 15
ASSTRTARSYNEQF NA TRBJ2-1 TRBV7-2 14
ASSWLGLDYGYT NA TRBJ1-2 TRBV11-3 12
AWARQLNEKLF NA TRBJ1-4 TRBV30 11
AISPGQRAETQY NA TRBJ2-5 TRBV10-3 12
ASSVVGLPSGEQY NA TRBJ2-7 TRBV9 13
ASTETGGAGELF TRBD1 TRBJ2-2 TRBV2 12
ASSVVPLGEQY NA TRBJ2-7 TRBV9 11
ASSLSLGQGENEQY TRBD1 TRBJ2-7 TRBV5-1 14
ASSVKTGATDTQY TRBD1 TRBJ2-3 TRBV9 13
SVDRGNTEAF NA TRBJ1-1 TRBV29-1 10
SASLGNTQY NA TRBJ2-3 TRBV20-1 9
ASSGQGAMSSYNEQF TRBD1 TRBJ2-1 TRBV5-4 15
ASSSGPGEQY NA TRBJ2-7 TRBV28 10
ASCKSAFTDTQY NA TRBJ2-3 TRBV28 12
ASSVGQKNTGELF NA TRBJ2-2 TRBV9 13
SVGGRDQPQH NA TRBJ1-5 TRBV29-1 10
ASSEFRTGIAEAF TRBD1 TRBJ1-1 TRBV6-1 13
ASSYRLVGETQY NA TRBJ2-5 TRBV6-5 12
ASSTPGGDDGELF TRBD2 TRBJ2-2 TRBV28 13
ASSLGQESVAF TRBD1 TRBJ1-1 TRBV18 11
ASSQKGQREEKLF NA TRBJ1-4 TRBV14 13
ASSFDSNEKLF NA TRBJ1-4 TRBV7-8 11